This TCR beta chain was captured by sequencing in a study of PD-L1 blockade in urothelial cancer. Study-level background: Blood drawn 3 weeks (second dose) and 6 weeks after treatment start was analyzed.

Time point here: pretreatment peripheral blood. Patients in the study were battling locally advanced or metastatic urothelial carcinoma. Each PCR had synthetic TCR analog templates added to it as a spike-in. Measured with immunoSEQ multiplex PCR; TCRdb has only the in-frame clones, and not every one. The sample consists of about 57,000 clones, 75% to 85% of them appearing once. The count of this clone is one. The TCR was taken from a man between 65 and 79 years old with urothelial cancer. The material was PBMCs, obtained around atezolizumab (anti-PD-L1) treatment.

The CDR3 DNA reads as TGTGCCAGCAGTTGGGGCAGGGGGCCCAACGAGCAGTACTTC. This translates into CASSWGRGPNEQYF. J is TRBJ2-7 and V is TRBV2, with 8 bases aligning to TRBD1. V dropped 5 bases and J dropped 5; count of bases not matched to a gene: 8. Germline CDR1 is SNHLY and CDR2 is FYNNEI. The CDR3 loop spans 14 amino acids.